This entry features one TCR beta chain sequence. Its antigen is unknown. TCRdb independently ran MiXCR on the 5' RACE reads; one entry per CDR3 protein. This table holds nearly 55,000 distinct CDR3 sequences, approximately 17% found once. Regarding the study as a whole: Tumor memory CD4+ T cell TCR gene usage was found to cluster with blood and lymph node memory CD4+ cells and with lymph node naive CD4+ cells.

Germline CDR1 is SGDLS and CDR2 is YYNGEE. V was pared by 0 bases and J by 9 bases, with 5 bases of the junction left unmatched. The CDR3 has 15 residues. The specimen was naive CD4+ T cells sorted from blood. Subset here: naive CD4+ T cells, CD4+CD45RA+CD25-. This sequence originates from a female donor with breast cancer. V gene TRBV9 combines with J gene TRBJ2-2; 10 bases are shared with TRBD2. The CDR3 coding sequence is TGTGCCAGCAGCGTAGATACTAGCGGGATTCGGGAGCTGTTTTTT. Its protein is CASSVDTSGIRELFF.